The rows below give T cell receptor beta chains drawn from one sample of a study of T cells in localized non-small cell lung cancer. The method was immunoSEQ multiplex PCR; TCRdb's version includes in-frame clones alone and lacks a portion of them. The sample shows approximately 41,000 clones, around 90% of them seen only once. The specimen comprised PBMCs, sampled before any cancer treatment. These receptors were collected from a woman aged 35 to 70 with stage II lung adenocarcinoma. CDR3s include the opening cysteine and the closing phenylalanine or tryptophan. Fields, in order: V gene, clone size, J gene, D gene, CDR3 protein, CDR3 DNA. The D gene is left open where the match is weak. The size field is filled for only some rows; it gives once, few, many or a size class.

>TRBV7-9|.|TRBJ2-7|TRBD1
CASSSGTGAPISYEQYF
TGTGCCAGCAGCTCAGGGACAGGGGCGCCCATCTCCTACGAGCAGTACTTC
>TRBV5-4|.|TRBJ1-1|.
CASSQGGTEAFF
TGTGCCAGCAGCCAAGGGGGCACTGAAGCTTTCTTT
>TRBV6-6|.|TRBJ1-2|.
CASTPTKYQNYGYTF
TGTGCCAGCACCCCCACGAAGTACCAGAACTATGGCTACACCTTC
>TRBV2|.|TRBJ2-2|TRBD2
CASSGSAGGLTGELFF
TGTGCCAGCAGTGGCTCGGCGGGGGGGCTTACCGGGGAGCTGTTTTTT
>TRBV6-5|.|TRBJ2-7|.
CASSSLDRSSYEQYF
TGTGCCAGCAGTTCCCTAGACAGGAGCTCCTACGAGCAGTACTTC
>TRBV2|.|TRBJ1-5|TRBD1
CASRPPGQGGSLDQPQHF
TGTGCCAGCAGGCCTCCGGGACAGGGGGGTAGTTTAGATCAGCCCCAGCATTTT
>TRBV7-6|.|TRBJ2-1|.
CASSLGGIAAYNEQFF
TGTGCCAGCAGCCTTGGGGGAATAGCGGCTTACAATGAGCAGTTCTTC
>TRBV7-9|once|TRBJ1-2|.
CASSRAGTTYGYTF
TGTGCCAGCAGCAGAGCCGGGACGACCTATGGCTACACCTTC
>TRBV27|.|TRBJ1-3|TRBD1
CASSDRDSGNTIYF
TGTGCCAGCTCCGACAGGGACTCTGGAAACACCATATATTTT
>TRBV5-1|.|TRBJ1-1|.
CASSFGGNTEAFF
TGCGCCAGCAGCTTCGGGGGGAACACTGAAGCTTTCTTT
>TRBV28|.|TRBJ2-3|TRBD1
CASLGQYTDTQYF
TGTGCCAGCTTGGGACAGTACACAGATACGCAGTATTTT
>TRBV11-2|.|TRBJ1-5|.
CASSLEGLSNQPQHF
TGTGCCAGCAGCTTAGAAGGGTTGAGCAATCAGCCCCAGCATTTT
>TRBV6-5|.|TRBJ2-7|.
CATNTDYEQYF
TGTGCCACCAATACCGATTACGAGCAGTACTTC
>TRBV5-1|.|TRBJ2-7|TRBD2
CASSARGEWEQYF
TGCGCCAGCAGCGCCCGGGGGGAATGGGAGCAGTACTTC
>TRBV6-5|.|TRBJ1-5|.
CASRPESGNQPQHF
TGTGCCAGCAGGCCGGAAAGCGGTAATCAGCCCCAGCATTTT
>TRBV29-1|.|TRBJ1-2|.
CSVFDIFLNGYTF
TGCAGCGTTTTCGACATTTTTTTAAATGGCTACACCTTC
>TRBV5-4|.|TRBJ2-7|.
CASSRDASYEQYF
TGTGCCAGCAGCCGGGACGCTTCCTACGAGCAGTACTTC
>TRBV5-1|once|TRBJ2-2|TRBD2
CASSQTSGDTGELFF
TGCGCCAGCAGCCAAACTAGCGGAGACACCGGGGAGCTGTTTTTT
>TRBV15|.|TRBJ1-5|.
CATSRVGGNQPQHF
TGTGCCACCAGCAGAGTCGGGGGAAATCAGCCCCAGCATTTT
>TRBV7-6|.|TRBJ1-1|.
CASSPSAEAFF
TGTGCCAGCAGCCCAAGTGCGGAAGCTTTCTTT
>TRBV2|.|TRBJ1-2|.
CASTQWTSYGYTF
TGTGCCAGCACTCAGTGGACGTCCTATGGCTACACCTTC
>TRBV29-1|.|TRBJ2-3|TRBD1
CSAAGQGLDTQYF
TGCAGCGCCGCGGGACAGGGGTTAGATACGCAGTATTTT
>TRBV18|.|TRBJ1-2|TRBD1
CASSPEGADYGYTF
TGTGCCAGCTCACCTGAGGGGGCAGATTATGGCTACACCTTC
>TRBV28|.|TRBJ2-3|TRBD2
CASNRGLAGGPWADTQYF
TGTGCCAGCAACAGAGGACTAGCGGGGGGGCCTTGGGCAGATACGCAGTATTTT
>TRBV19|.|TRBJ1-5|.
CASTPRQGNQPQHF
TGTGCCAGTACACCGAGACAGGGCAATCAGCCCCAGCATTTT
>TRBV5-1|.|TRBJ1-3|.
CASSLGLLGYSGNTIYF
TGCGCCAGCAGCTTGGGCCTCTTAGGGTACTCTGGAAACACCATATATTTT
>TRBV5-6|.|TRBJ1-2|TRBD1
CASSRSSGTGGHYGYTF
TGTGCCAGCAGCCGATCTTCTGGGACAGGGGGTCACTATGGCTACACCTTC
>TRBV5-1|.|TRBJ2-3|.
CASSLSGDTQYF
TGCGCCAGCAGCTTAAGCGGAGATACGCAGTATTTT
>TRBV28|.|TRBJ1-1|.
CASTTESTAYTEAFF
TGTGCCAGCACCACCGAATCGACAGCTTACACTGAAGCTTTCTTT
>TRBV10-2|few|TRBJ1-1|.
CASSAPRRRGSEAFF
TGCGCCAGCAGTGCCCCAAGAAGGAGAGGGTCTGAAGCTTTCTTT
>TRBV28|.|TRBJ2-7|.
CASRDFSYEQYF
TGTGCCAGCCGGGACTTCTCCTACGAGCAGTACTTC
>TRBV10-3|.|TRBJ2-3|TRBD2
CAISGKAGVGTDTQYF
TGTGCCATCAGTGGAAAAGCGGGGGTCGGTACAGATACGCAGTATTTT
>TRBV18|.|TRBJ2-6|.
CASSPIIGRVPVLTF
TGTGCCAGCTCACCTATAATTGGCAGGGTTCCCGTCCTGACTTTC
>TRBV27|.|TRBJ2-6|.
CASSLFDSGANVLTF
TGTGCCAGCAGTTTGTTTGACTCTGGGGCCAACGTCCTGACTTTC
>TRBV4-1|.|TRBJ1-4|TRBD1
CASRPRDRVETNEKLFF
TGCGCCAGCAGACCCCGGGACAGGGTAGAAACTAATGAAAAACTGTTTTTT
>TRBV19|.|TRBJ1-6|.
CASSKGNSPLHF
TGTGCCAGTAGTAAGGGGAACTCACCCCTCCACTTT
>TRBV5-3|.|TRBJ2-4|.
CARSPDGFGKNIQYF
TGTGCCAGAAGTCCGGACGGGTTTGGCAAAAACATTCAGTACTTC
>TRBV2|.|TRBJ1-1|.
CASSEGHLEAFF
TGTGCCAGCAGTGAGGGACACCTTGAAGCTTTCTTT
>TRBV18|.|TRBJ2-1|TRBD2
CASSPRLAGTYNEQFF
TGTGCCAGCTCACCAAGGCTAGCGGGCACCTACAATGAGCAGTTCTTC